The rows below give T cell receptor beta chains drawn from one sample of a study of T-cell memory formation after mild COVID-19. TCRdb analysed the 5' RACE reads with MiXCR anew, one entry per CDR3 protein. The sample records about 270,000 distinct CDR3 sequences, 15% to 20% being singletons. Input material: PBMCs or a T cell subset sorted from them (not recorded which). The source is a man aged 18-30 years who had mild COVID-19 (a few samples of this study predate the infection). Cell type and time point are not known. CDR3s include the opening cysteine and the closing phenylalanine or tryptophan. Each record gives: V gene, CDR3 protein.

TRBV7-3	CASSLGTGNNEQFF
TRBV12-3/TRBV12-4	CASSPYGTGEKDTQYF
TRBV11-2	CASSSEGARGEQYF
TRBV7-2	CASSSRVGGEQFF
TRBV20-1	CSARDRRRTGYTF
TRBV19	CASSMELNSYNEQFF
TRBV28	CASSSPPGLGRGYEQFF
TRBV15	CATSRHDRLGYGYTF
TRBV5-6	CASSWTKWDSVNTEAFF
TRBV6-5	CASSYWVAGAKTGELFF
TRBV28	CASRPPGGSSGANVLTF
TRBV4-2	CASSQAQGAATNEKLFF
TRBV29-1	CSVEDQSTSGGLSYNEQFF
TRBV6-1	CASTPGSGVSPLHF
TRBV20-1	CSPVAAETQYF
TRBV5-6	CASSSETGDYGYTF
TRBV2	CAGKQAYEQYF
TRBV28	CASSWVGRPTGELFF
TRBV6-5	CASRLSGRWGYEQYF
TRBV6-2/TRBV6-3	CASTVLLGTRQFF
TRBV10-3	CAISESLRVEAFF
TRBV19	CASSITAGAGGIQYF
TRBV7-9	CASSPRQGPSTDTQYF